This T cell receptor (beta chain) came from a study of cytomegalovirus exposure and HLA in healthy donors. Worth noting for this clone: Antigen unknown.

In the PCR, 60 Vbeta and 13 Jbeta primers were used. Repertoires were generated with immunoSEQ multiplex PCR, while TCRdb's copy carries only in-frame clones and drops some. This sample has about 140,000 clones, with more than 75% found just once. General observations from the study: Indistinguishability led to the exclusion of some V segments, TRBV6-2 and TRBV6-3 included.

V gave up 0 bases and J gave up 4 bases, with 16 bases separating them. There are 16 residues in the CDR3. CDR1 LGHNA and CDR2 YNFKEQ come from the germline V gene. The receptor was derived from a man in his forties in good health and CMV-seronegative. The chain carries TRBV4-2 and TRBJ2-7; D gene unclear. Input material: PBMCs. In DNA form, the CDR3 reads TGTGCCAGCAGCCAAGATCTCCTAGTAGTTAGGTACGAGCAGTACTTC. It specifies CASSQDLLVVRYEQYF.